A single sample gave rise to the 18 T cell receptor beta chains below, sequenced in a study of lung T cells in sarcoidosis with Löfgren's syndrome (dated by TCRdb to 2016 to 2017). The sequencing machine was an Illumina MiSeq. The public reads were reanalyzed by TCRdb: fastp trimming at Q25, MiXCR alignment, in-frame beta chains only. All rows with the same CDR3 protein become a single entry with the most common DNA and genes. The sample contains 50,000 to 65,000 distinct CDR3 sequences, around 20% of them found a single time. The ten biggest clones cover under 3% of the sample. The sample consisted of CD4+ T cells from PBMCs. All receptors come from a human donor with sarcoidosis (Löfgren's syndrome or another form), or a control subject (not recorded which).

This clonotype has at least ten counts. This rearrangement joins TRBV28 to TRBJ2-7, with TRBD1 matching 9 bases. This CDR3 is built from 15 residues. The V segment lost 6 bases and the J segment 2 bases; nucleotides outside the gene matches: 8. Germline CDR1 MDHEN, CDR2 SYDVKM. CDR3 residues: CASSVGTGSPYEQYV. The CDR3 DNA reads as TGTGCCAGCAGCGTCGGGACAGGGTCTCCCTACGAGCAGTACGTC.

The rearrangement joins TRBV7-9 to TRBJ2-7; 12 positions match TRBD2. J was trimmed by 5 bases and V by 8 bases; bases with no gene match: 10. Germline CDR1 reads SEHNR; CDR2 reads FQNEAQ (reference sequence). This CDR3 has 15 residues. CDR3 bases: TGTGCCAGCGAAACCGGGACTAGCGGGTACCACGAGCAGTACTTC. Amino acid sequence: CASETGTSGYHEQYF.

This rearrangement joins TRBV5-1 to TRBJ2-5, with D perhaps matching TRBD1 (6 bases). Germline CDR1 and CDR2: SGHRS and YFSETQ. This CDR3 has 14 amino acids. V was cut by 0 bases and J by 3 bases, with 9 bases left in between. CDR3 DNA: TGCGCCAGCAGCTTGGGACAGGTAGAAGAGACCCAGTACTTC. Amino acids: CASSLGQVEETQYF. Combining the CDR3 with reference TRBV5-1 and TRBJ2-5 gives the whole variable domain KAGVTQTPRYLIKTRGQQVTLSCSPISGHRSVSWYQQTPGQGLQFLFEYFSETQRNKGNFPGRFSGRQFSNSRSEMNVSTLELGDSALYLCASSLGQVEETQYFGPGTRLLVL.

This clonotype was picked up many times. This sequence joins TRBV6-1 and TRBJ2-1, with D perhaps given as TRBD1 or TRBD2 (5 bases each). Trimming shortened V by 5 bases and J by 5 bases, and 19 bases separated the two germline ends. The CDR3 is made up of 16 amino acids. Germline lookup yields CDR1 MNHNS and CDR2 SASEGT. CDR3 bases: TGTGCCAGCAGTACACGAGAGGGGCGCAGCAACAATGAGCAGTTCTTC. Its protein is CASSTREGRSNNEQFF.

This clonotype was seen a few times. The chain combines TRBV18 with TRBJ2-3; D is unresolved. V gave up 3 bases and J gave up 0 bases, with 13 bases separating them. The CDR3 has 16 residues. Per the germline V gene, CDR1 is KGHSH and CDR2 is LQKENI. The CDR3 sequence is CASSPSVQGSTDTQYF. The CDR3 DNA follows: TGTGCCAGCTCACCCAGCGTTCAAGGGAGCACAGATACGCAGTATTTT.

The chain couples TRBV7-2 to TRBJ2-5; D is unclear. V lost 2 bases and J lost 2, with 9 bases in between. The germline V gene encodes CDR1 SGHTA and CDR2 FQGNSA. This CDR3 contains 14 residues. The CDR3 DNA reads TGTGCCAGCAGCTTATACTCGGCGCAAGAGACCCAGTACTTC. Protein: CASSLYSAQETQYF.

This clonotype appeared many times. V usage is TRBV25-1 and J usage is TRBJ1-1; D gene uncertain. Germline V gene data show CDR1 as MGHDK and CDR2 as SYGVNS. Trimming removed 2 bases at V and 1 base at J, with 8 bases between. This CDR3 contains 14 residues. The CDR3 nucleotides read TGTGCCAGCAGTGAAAGGAGGTCGAACACTGAAGCTTTCTTT. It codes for CASSERRSNTEAFF.

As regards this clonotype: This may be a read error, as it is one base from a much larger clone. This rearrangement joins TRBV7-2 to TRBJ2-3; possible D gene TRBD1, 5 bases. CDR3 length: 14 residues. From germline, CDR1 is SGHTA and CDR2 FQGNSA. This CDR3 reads CASSSTGYTDMQYF. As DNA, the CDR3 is TGTGCCAGCAGCTCAACAGGATACACAGATATGCAGTATTTT. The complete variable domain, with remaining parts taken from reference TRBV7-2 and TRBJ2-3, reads GAGVSQSPSNKVTEKGKDVELRCDPISGHTALYWYRQSLGQGLEFLIYFQGNSAPDKSGLPSDRFSAERTGGSVSTLTIQRTQQEDSAVYLCASSSTGYTDMQYFGPGTRLTVL.

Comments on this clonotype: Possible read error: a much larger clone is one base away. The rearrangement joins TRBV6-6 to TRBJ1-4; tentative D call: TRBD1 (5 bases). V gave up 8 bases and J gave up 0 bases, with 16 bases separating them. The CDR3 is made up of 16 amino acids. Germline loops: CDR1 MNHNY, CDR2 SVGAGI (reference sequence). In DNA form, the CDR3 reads TGTGCCAGCGCAAACCCCAAGGGGTCAACTAATGAAAAACTGTTTTTT. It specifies CASANPKGSTNEKLFF.

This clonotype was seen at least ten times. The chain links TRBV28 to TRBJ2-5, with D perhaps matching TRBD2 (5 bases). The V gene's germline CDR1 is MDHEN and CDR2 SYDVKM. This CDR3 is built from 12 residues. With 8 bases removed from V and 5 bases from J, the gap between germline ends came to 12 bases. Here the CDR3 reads CASGRGSETQYF. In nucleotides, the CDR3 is TGTGCCAGCGGACGAGGGTCTGAGACCCAGTACTTC.

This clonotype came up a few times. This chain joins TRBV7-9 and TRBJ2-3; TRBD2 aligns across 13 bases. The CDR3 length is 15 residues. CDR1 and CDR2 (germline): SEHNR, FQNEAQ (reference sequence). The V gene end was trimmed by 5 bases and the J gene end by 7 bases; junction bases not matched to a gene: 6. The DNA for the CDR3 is TGTGCCAGCAGCCTTACTAGCGGGGGGGCGAATACGCAGTATTTT. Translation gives CASSLTSGGANTQYF.

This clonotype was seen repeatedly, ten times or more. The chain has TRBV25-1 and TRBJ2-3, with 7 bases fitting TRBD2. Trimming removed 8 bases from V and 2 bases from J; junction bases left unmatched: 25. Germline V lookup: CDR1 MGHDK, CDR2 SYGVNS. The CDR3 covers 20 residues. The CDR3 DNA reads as TGTGCCAGCCCCCCGGTGGTAGCGGGTACCGAATTAATTTTCACAGATACGCAGTATTTT. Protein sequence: CASPPVVAGTELIFTDTQYF. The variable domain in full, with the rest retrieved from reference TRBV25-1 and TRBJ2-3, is EADIYQTPRYLVIGTGKKITLECSQTMGHDKMYWYQQDPGMELHLIHYSYGVNSTEKGDLSSESTVSRIRTEHFPLTLESARPSHTSQYLCASPPVVAGTELIFTDTQYFGPGTRLTVL.

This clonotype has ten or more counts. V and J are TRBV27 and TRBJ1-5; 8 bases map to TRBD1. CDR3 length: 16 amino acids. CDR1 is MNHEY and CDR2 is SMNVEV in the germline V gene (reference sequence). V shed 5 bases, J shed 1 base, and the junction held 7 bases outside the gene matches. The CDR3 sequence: CASSPRTGISNQPQHF. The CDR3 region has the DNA TGTGCCAGCAGTCCCAGGACAGGGATAAGCAATCAGCCCCAGCATTTT.

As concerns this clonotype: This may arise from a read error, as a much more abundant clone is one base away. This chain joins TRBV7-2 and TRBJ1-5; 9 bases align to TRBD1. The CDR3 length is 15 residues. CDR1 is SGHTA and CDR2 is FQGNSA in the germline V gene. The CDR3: CASSRDRVSKQPQHF. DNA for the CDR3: TGTGCCAGCAGCCGGGACAGGGTGAGCAAGCAGCCCCAGCATTTT.

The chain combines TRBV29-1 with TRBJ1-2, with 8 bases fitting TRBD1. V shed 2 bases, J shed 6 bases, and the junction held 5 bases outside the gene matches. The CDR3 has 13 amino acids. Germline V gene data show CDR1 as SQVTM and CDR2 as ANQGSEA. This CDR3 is CSVEPDRGHGYTF. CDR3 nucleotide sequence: TGCAGCGTTGAACCTGACAGGGGACATGGCTACACCTTC.

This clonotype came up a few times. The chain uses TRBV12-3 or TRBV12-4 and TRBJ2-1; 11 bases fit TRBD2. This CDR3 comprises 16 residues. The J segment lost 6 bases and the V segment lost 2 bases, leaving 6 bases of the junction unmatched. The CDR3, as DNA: TGTGCCAGCAGTTTATCTACCCTAGCGGGGGGCAATGAGCAGTTCTTC. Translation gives CASSLSTLAGGNEQFF.

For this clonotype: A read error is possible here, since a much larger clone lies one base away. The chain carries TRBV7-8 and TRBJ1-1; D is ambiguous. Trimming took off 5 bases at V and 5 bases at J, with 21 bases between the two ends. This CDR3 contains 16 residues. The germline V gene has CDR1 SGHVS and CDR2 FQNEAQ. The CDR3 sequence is CASSPNLSGGRTEAFF. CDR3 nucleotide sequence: TGTGCCAGCAGCCCCAACCTATCCGGTGGGCGGACTGAAGCTTTCTTT.

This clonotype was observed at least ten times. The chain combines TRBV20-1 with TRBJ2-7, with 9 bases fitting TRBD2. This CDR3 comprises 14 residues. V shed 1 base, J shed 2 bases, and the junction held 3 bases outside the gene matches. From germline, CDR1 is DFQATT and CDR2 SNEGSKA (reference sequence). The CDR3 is CSARGGRATYEQYF. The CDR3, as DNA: TGCAGTGCTAGAGGCGGGAGGGCCACCTACGAGCAGTACTTC.